These T cell receptor beta chains were read from a single sample in a study of OX40 agonist ivuxolimab in advanced cancers. TCRdb's table, derived via immunoSEQ multiplex PCR, lists solely in-frame clones and lacks some. In the table there are about 76,000 clones, approximately 88% of which are singletons. The material sequenced was CD4+ or CD8+ T cells sorted from blood, taken in a trial of the OX40 agonist ivuxolimab. These receptors originate from an adult with an advanced solid tumor such as melanoma, head and neck, liver or kidney cancer. Each CDR3 is given with its conserved first and last residue. The D gene is left open where the match is weak. Part of the rows lack a size; the others show once, few, many or a class for expanded clones.

clone_size j_call d_call v_call cdr3_aa cdr3_nt
- TRBJ2-7 - TRBV10-3 CATEEGYEQYF TGTGCCACCGAGGAGGGATACGAGCAGTACTTC
- TRBJ2-7 - TRBV5-5 CASSPPSSYEQYF TGTGCCAGCAGCCCGCCCAGCTCCTACGAGCAGTACTTC
- TRBJ2-1 - TRBV29-1 CSVDWDTLHPIYNEQFF TGCAGCGTTGACTGGGACACCCTTCATCCAATTTACAATGAGCAGTTCTTC
- TRBJ2-7 - TRBV4-1 CASSQVLFYEQYF TGCGCCAGCAGCCAAGTACTATTCTACGAGCAGTACTTC
- TRBJ2-4 - TRBV5-1 CASSPELAKNIQYF TGCGCCAGCAGCCCTGAGCTAGCCAAAAACATTCAGTACTTC
- TRBJ1-4 - TRBV18 CASSTGQTNLEKLFF TGTGCCAGCTCGACCGGACAAACGAATCTTGAAAAACTGTTTTTT
- TRBJ2-5 - TRBV11-3 CASGPVETQYF TGTGCCAGCGGACCGGTGGAGACCCAGTACTTC
- TRBJ1-5 - TRBV6-6 CATIRGYSNQPQHF TGTGCCACGATCAGGGGTTATAGCAATCAGCCCCAGCATTTT
- TRBJ2-7 - TRBV21-1 CASSSPQGSPLNAQREQYF TGTGCCAGCAGCAGCCCACAAGGGTCCCCCCTCAACGCCCAGAGGGAGCAGTACTTC
- TRBJ2-5 - TRBV12-5 CASGLGAGETQYF TGTGCTAGTGGTTTGGGAGCCGGGGAGACCCAGTACTTC
- TRBJ2-1 - TRBV10-3 CAIATPGQGANEQFF TGTGCCATAGCAACTCCGGGACAAGGTGCCAATGAGCAGTTCTTC
- TRBJ1-2 TRBD1 TRBV5-1 CASSLWTGGNDGYTF TGCGCCAGCAGCTTATGGACAGGGGGTAACGATGGCTACACCTTC
- TRBJ1-6 - TRBV2 CASSRSMLNSPLHF TGTGCCAGCAGTCGATCGATGCTAAATTCACCCCTCCACTTT
- TRBJ2-3 TRBD1 TRBV11-1 CASSFQGQGADTQYF TGTGCCAGCAGCTTTCAAGGACAGGGAGCAGATACGCAGTATTTT
- TRBJ1-1 - TRBV5-1 CASSYSAGNTEAFF TGCGCCAGCAGTTATTCAGCGGGGAACACTGAAGCTTTCTTT
few TRBJ1-1 - TRBV5-1 CASSLHVNTEAFF TGCGCCAGCAGCCTGCACGTCAACACTGAAGCTTTCTTT
- TRBJ2-1 TRBD2 TRBV9 CASSATSGNYNEQFF TGTGCCAGCAGCGCAACTAGCGGGAACTACAATGAGCAGTTCTTC
- TRBJ2-1 - TRBV6-6 CASSFADSSSYNEQFF TGTGCCAGCAGTTTCGCGGACAGCAGCTCCTACAATGAGCAGTTCTTC
- TRBJ2-3 - TRBV7-7 CASSFHRSDTQYF TGTGCTAGCAGCTTCCACAGGTCGGATACGCAGTATTTT
- TRBJ2-7 - TRBV27 CASSLAGLHYEQYF TGTGCCAGCAGTTTGGCGGGGCTTCACTACGAGCAGTACTTC